The 22 T cell receptor beta chains in this list originate from one sample, sequenced in a study of PD-1 blockade in classical Hodgkin lymphoma. The sample's time point: cycle 4 day 1 (C4D1), after less than seven weeks of nivolumab. After autologous stem cell transplantation all patients relapsed, and prior brentuximab vedotin exposure differed between cohorts. By magnetic negative selection, CD4+ T cells were purified from thawed PBMCs. Libraries were prepared by immunoSEQ multiplex PCR; TCRdb keeps only in-frame clonotypes and omits some of them. The repertoire holds tens of thousands of clones, roughly 80% seen once, with 0.5% to 0.65% in the top ten. The sequences come from CD4+ T cells from blood, collected before the fourth cycle of nivolumab. The origin of the receptors is a human donor with classical Hodgkin lymphoma.

The table lists this clone with a few counts. The chain recombines TRBV6-1 with TRBJ1-2, with a weak D call TRBD1 (5 bases). The CDR3 runs to 12 residues. Germline V CDR1 and CDR2: MNHNS, SASEGT. V was clipped by 3 bases and J by 5 bases, with 7 bases between them. CDR3 bases: TGTGCCAGCAGTGACAGGGCATATGGCTACACCTTC. Amino acid sequence: CASSDRAYGYTF.

This chain connects TRBV5-6 to TRBJ2-2; a weak D match, TRBD1 (5 bases). The CDR3 consists of 13 residues. Trimming removed 4 bases from V and 5 bases from J, with 9 bases in between. Germline V gene sequence: CDR1 SGHDT, CDR2 YYEEEE. CDR3 sequence reads: CASSKQATGELFF. The CDR3 DNA follows: TGTGCCAGCAGCAAACAGGCGACCGGGGAGCTGTTTTTT.

This clone was seen just once. V usage is TRBV9 and J usage is TRBJ1-5, with a tentative D call TRBD1 (6 bases). With 4 bases removed from V and 3 bases from J, the gap between germline ends came to 11 bases. CDR3 size: 14 residues. The V gene's germline CDR1 is SGDLS and CDR2 YYNGEE. CDR3 nucleotides: TGTGCCAGCAGCCCGGACAGCTTCAATCAGCCCCAGCATTTT. Amino acid sequence: CASSPDSFNQPQHF.

The chain couples TRBV5-1 to TRBJ1-2, with 10 bases aligning to TRBD1. In germline, CDR1 is SGHRS, CDR2 YFSETQ. This CDR3 spans 15 amino acids. Trimming took 0 bases from V and 4 from J; bases not matched to a gene: 3. In DNA, the CDR3 is TGCGCCAGCAGCTTGGCAGGGACAGGGGCCTATGGCTACACCTTC. Protein: CASSLAGTGAYGYTF.

The chain is built from TRBV28 and TRBJ1-2, with 8 bases lining up with TRBD1. The CDR3 covers 13 residues. The trim removed 10 bases at V and 4 bases at J, leaving 8 bases unmatched. The germline V gene encodes CDR1 MDHEN and CDR2 SYDVKM. CDR3 DNA sequence: TGTGCCACTAGGACAGGGAACTTCTATGGCTACACCTTC. This sequence encodes CATRTGNFYGYTF.

Only one count was recorded for this clone. The gene calls are TRBV5-8 and TRBJ1-5; no reliable D call. V dropped 2 bases and J dropped 2 bases, with 8 bases sitting between them. CDR3 length: 14 residues. In germline, CDR1 is SGHTS, CDR2 YDEGEE. The CDR3 DNA follows: TGTGCCAGCAGCTTCTCGGGCGGCAATCAGCCCCAGCATTTT. This gives the protein CASSFSGGNQPQHF. Supplemented by reference TRBV5-8 and TRBJ1-5, the full variable domain reads EAGVTQSPTHLIKTRGQQATLRCSPISGHTSVYWYQQALGLGLQFLLWYDEGEERNRGNFPPRFSGRQFPNYSSELNVNALELEDSALYLCASSFSGGNQPQHFGDGTRLSIL.

The CDR3 spells CASSSGQGSYNEQFF. CDR3 sequence (DNA): TGCGCCAGCAGCTCGGGACAGGGCTCCTACAATGAGCAGTTCTTC. The chain links TRBV5-1 to TRBJ2-1; TRBD1 matches at 9 bases. The ends lost 3 bases at V and 0 bases at J; junction bases unmatched: 1. The germline CDR1 and CDR2 sequences are SGHRS and YFSETQ. This CDR3 has 15 residues.

The chain combines TRBV5-1 with TRBJ2-1; D unresolved. CDR1 is SGHRS and CDR2 is YFSETQ in the germline V gene. The CDR3 contains 14 residues. The V end lost 1 base, the J end lost 9 bases, and 14 bases lay between the germline ends. DNA for the CDR3: TGCGCCAGCAGCTTGTCTCCCTCCGGCGGTGAGCAGTTCTTC. Translated: CASSLSPSGGEQFF. Combining the CDR3 with reference TRBV5-1 and TRBJ2-1 gives the whole variable domain KAGVTQTPRYLIKTRGQQVTLSCSPISGHRSVSWYQQTPGQGLQFLFEYFSETQRNKGNFPGRFSGRQFSNSRSEMNVSTLELGDSALYLCASSLSPSGGEQFFGPGTRLTVL.

This clone is a singleton in its sample. The J gene is TRBJ2-3, the V gene TRBV5-1, with a tentative D call TRBD2 (6 bases). The CDR3 has 17 amino acids. The V gene's germline CDR1 is SGHRS and CDR2 YFSETQ. Trimming left V 6 bases short and J 0 bases short, with 20 bases between. The CDR3 loop is CASNQNGGTASTDTQYF. The CDR3 DNA reads TGCGCCAGCAACCAGAATGGAGGGACGGCTAGCACAGATACGCAGTATTTT.

This sequence joins TRBV6-5 and TRBJ1-2; D may be TRBD1 (5 bases). V was clipped by 2 bases and J by 8 bases, with 18 bases between them. Germline V CDR1 and CDR2: MNHEY, SVGAGI. The CDR3 sequence is 15 residues long. The CDR3 here is CASSYLHDQGRGYTF. CDR3 in DNA: TGTGCCAGCAGTTACCTGCACGATCAGGGTCGGGGCTACACCTTC.

V and J are TRBV9 and TRBJ2-1, with D maybe TRBD2 (5 bases). Germline-derived CDR1 and CDR2 are SGDLS and YYNGEE. V lost 0 bases, J lost 7 bases, and 14 bases lay in between. The CDR3 has 15 residues. The CDR3 DNA reads TGTGCCAGCAGCGTAGCGGACGACCGAGGGAATGAGCAGTTCTTC. It codes for CASSVADDRGNEQFF.

This chain joins TRBV10-3 and TRBJ1-1; TRBD1 matches 8 bases. With V trimmed by 6 bases and J by 1 base, 4 bases remained unmatched. Germline V CDR1 and CDR2: ENHRY, SYGVKD. The CDR3 sequence is 14 residues long. The CDR3 spells CAISRGLENTEAFF. The CDR3, as DNA: TGTGCCATCAGCAGGGGGCTCGAGAACACTGAAGCTTTCTTT.

The chain links TRBV5-1 to TRBJ1-1, with 11 nucleotides matching TRBD1. The trim removed 6 bases at V and 4 bases at J, leaving 5 bases unmatched. The CDR3 extends over 14 amino acids. Germline V gene data show CDR1 as SGHRS and CDR2 as YFSETQ. CDR3 DNA sequence: TGCGCCAGCAAAATGGGGACAGGGGGCACTGAAGCTTTCTTT. It specifies CASKMGTGGTEAFF.

The chain links TRBV11-2 to TRBJ1-2; 9 bases align to TRBD1. This CDR3 is built from 15 residues. The J segment lost 2 bases and the V segment lost 2 bases, leaving 3 bases of the junction unmatched. CDR1 is SGHAT and CDR2 is FQNNGV in the germline V gene. For the CDR3, the DNA is TGTGCCAGCAGCTTACGACAGGGGGGGAACTATGGCTACACCTTC. Its translation: CASSLRQGGNYGYTF.

In this sample, this clone turned up a few times. The CDR3, as DNA: TGTGCCAGCGGGAGACAGGACCTTAATAATTCACCCCTCCACTTT. Translation gives CASGRQDLNNSPLHF. This sequence joins TRBV25-1 and TRBJ1-6; D may be TRBD1 (6 bases). The CDR3 runs to 15 residues. Germline V CDR1 and CDR2: MGHDK, SYGVNS. The ends were cut back, 8 bases at V and 5 bases at J, with 16 bases in the middle.

This chain connects TRBV6-5 to TRBJ2-7, with D tentatively TRBD1 (6 bases). Trimming pared 3 bases from V and 0 bases from J, leaving 15 bases between. This CDR3 has 16 amino acids. Germline V gene data show CDR1 as MNHEY and CDR2 as SVGAGI. The DNA of the CDR3 is TGTGCCAGCAGTTATGATGGGGCACAGGGCTCCTACGAGCAGTACTTC. Its translation is CASSYDGAQGSYEQYF.

V is TRBV6-1 and J is TRBJ1-2, with unresolved D. CDR3 length equals 15 residues. In germline, CDR1 is MNHNS, CDR2 SASEGT. V gave up 4 bases and J gave up 1 base, with 13 bases separating them. The DNA of the CDR3 is TGTGCCAGCAGTGCCCTGGGTCTGGATAACTATGGCTACACCTTC. Translating it yields CASSALGLDNYGYTF.

The chain employs TRBV5-1 and TRBJ2-5; 14 bases are shared with TRBD2. Trimming at V came to 4 bases and at J to 3 bases, leaving 8 bases not matched to a gene. CDR1 and CDR2 from the germline V gene are SGHRS and YFSETQ. This CDR3 is built from 17 residues. CDR3 protein: CASSLEPGLAGEETQYF. The CDR3 DNA sequence: TGCGCCAGCAGCCTGGAGCCGGGACTAGCGGGGGAAGAGACCCAGTACTTC.

V gene TRBV5-1 combines with J gene TRBJ2-5; 8 nucleotides align to TRBD2. The CDR3 covers 15 residues. Germline-derived CDR1 and CDR2 are SGHRS and YFSETQ. The V and J ends lost 4 bases and 5 bases, in that order; junction bases with no gene match: 10. In DNA form, the CDR3 reads TGCGCCAGCAGCGGGACGGGGGGGCCGGTGGAGACCCAGTACTTC. Translating gives CASSGTGGPVETQYF.

The chain combines TRBV7-9 with TRBJ1-4; possible D gene TRBD1, 5 bases. The V end was cut by 5 bases, the J end by 8 bases, with 18 bases between. Germline V lookup: CDR1 SEHNR, CDR2 FQNEAQ (reference sequence). The CDR3 contains 15 residues. CDR3 loop: CASSLGTSTLEKLFF. CDR3 nucleotides: TGTGCCAGCAGCCTTGGGACGTCTACCTTAGAAAAACTGTTTTTT.

The V gene is TRBV7-8, the J gene TRBJ2-4; the D is unclear. V gave up 0 bases and J gave up 6 bases, with 6 bases separating them. Per the germline V gene, CDR1 is SGHVS and CDR2 is FQNEAQ. This CDR3 has 13 residues. The CDR3 here is CASSLAGLNIQYF. DNA of the CDR3: TGTGCCAGCAGCTTAGCGGGGTTAAACATTCAGTACTTC.

In regard to this clone: The same CDR3 is also encoded by other DNA sequences in this sample. The V gene is TRBV5-1, the J gene TRBJ2-7; D not certain. The CDR3 sequence is 14 residues long. The ends were cut back, 0 bases at V and 1 base at J, with 8 bases in the middle. Germline V lookup: CDR1 SGHRS, CDR2 YFSETQ. CDR3 amino acids: CASSLVAGSYEQYF. For the CDR3, the DNA is TGCGCCAGCAGCTTGGTGGCAGGTTCCTACGAGCAGTACTTC. Full variable domain (outside the CDR3, taken from reference TRBV5-1 and TRBJ2-7): KAGVTQTPRYLIKTRGQQVTLSCSPISGHRSVSWYQQTPGQGLQFLFEYFSETQRNKGNFPGRFSGRQFSNSRSEMNVSTLELGDSALYLCASSLVAGSYEQYFGPGTRLTVT.